Shown below are 24 T cell receptor beta chains from a single sample sequenced in a study of neurological immune-mediated disorders. TCRdb re-called the 5' RACE reads through MiXCR, storing one row per CDR3 protein. The sample yields about 46,000 distinct CDR3 sequences, around 4.5% seen once. Sequencing used PBMCs. The receptors were gathered from a woman in her fifties or sixties with multiple sclerosis.

In its sample, this clonotype was seen many times. The chain combines TRBV7-3 with TRBJ2-1; TRBD1 matches 8 bases. Germline trimming cut 1 base from V and 4 bases from J; bases unmatched to any gene: 3. Looked up from germline, CDR1 is SGHTA and CDR2 is FQGTGA. The CDR3 is 15 residues long. The CDR3 sequence is CASSLSRGPYNEQFF. The CDR3 DNA reads as TGTGCCAGCAGCTTAAGCAGGGGGCCTTACAATGAGCAGTTCTTC.

This clonotype was detected many times. V gene TRBV6-2 or TRBV6-3 combines with J gene TRBJ2-1; a possible D gene is TRBD2 (7 bases). V was shortened by 5 bases and J by 0 bases, with 11 bases between the two germline ends. The CDR3 has 15 amino acids. Germline V gene sequence: CDR1 MNHEY, CDR2 SVGEGT. CDR3 coding DNA: TGTGCCAGCAGTCAAGGGGGGGCCTCCTACAATGAGCAGTTCTTC. The encoded protein is CASSQGGASYNEQFF.

The chain joins TRBV20-1 to TRBJ2-5; 10 bases are a match to TRBD1. This CDR3 has 14 amino acids. Per germline, CDR1 DFQATT and CDR2 SNEGSKA (reference sequence). J lost 4 bases, V lost 8 bases, and 10 bases had no gene match. In DNA, the CDR3 is TGCAGTCGACCGGACAGGGGGGGACGAGAGACCCAGTACTTC. Translating gives CSRPDRGGRETQYF.

This clonotype was seen a few times. The chain links TRBV7-2 to TRBJ2-7; TRBD2 agrees at 8 bases. The CDR3 extends over 13 amino acids. Trimming at V came to 2 bases and at J to 11 bases, leaving 8 bases not matched to a gene. The germline gives CDR1 SGHTA, CDR2 FQGNSA. CDR3 in amino acids: CASSLRPGREKYF. CDR3 nucleotide sequence: TGTGCCAGCAGCTTAAGACCCGGGAGGGAGAAGTACTTC.

This clonotype was seen ten or more times. The gene calls are TRBV28 and TRBJ1-5; tentatively, D is TRBD1 (5 bases). The V gene's germline CDR1 is MDHEN and CDR2 SYDVKM. This CDR3 spans 12 amino acids. V lost 10 bases to trimming and J lost 6 bases, with 13 bases between them. CDR3 sequence (DNA): TGTGCCACCAATGGGGGGGGTCAGCCCCAGCATTTT. As protein: CATNGGGQPQHF. Full variable domain (rest looked up from reference TRBV28 and TRBJ1-5): DVKVTQSSRYLVKRTGEKVFLECVQDMDHENMFWYRQDPGLGLRLIYFSYDVKMKEKGDIPEGYSVSREKKERFSLILESASTNQTSMYLCATNGGGQPQHFGDGTRLSIL.

The sample holds a few counts of this clonotype. The chain recombines TRBV2 with TRBJ1-1; D unclear. The V gene's germline CDR1 is SNHLY and CDR2 FYNNEI. This CDR3 region has 12 residues. The V end lost 4 bases, the J end lost 3 bases, and 6 bases lay between the germline ends. In DNA, the CDR3 is TGTGCCAGCAGTGCCACGGACACTGAAGCTTTCTTT. Amino acid sequence: CASSATDTEAFF.

This clonotype was seen repeatedly, ten times or more. V usage is TRBV7-3 and J usage is TRBJ2-1, with 10 bases lining up with TRBD2. Germline-derived CDR1 and CDR2 are SGHTA and FQGTGA. The CDR3 is 15 amino acids. Trimming cost V 5 bases and J 4 bases; bases outside gene matches: 5. The CDR3 sequence is CASSPRTSGYNEQFF. CDR3 bases: TGTGCCAGCAGCCCACGGACTAGCGGATACAATGAGCAGTTCTTC.

J is TRBJ1-1 and V is TRBV20-1; possibly TRBD1 for D (5 bases). The CDR3 totals 14 residues. Germline V gives CDR1 DFQATT, CDR2 SNEGSKA (reference sequence). V dropped 2 bases and J dropped 6 bases, with 16 bases sitting between them. The CDR3 loop is CSARPERGLAEAFF. The CDR3 region has the DNA TGCAGTGCTAGACCAGAGCGGGGGTTGGCTGAAGCTTTCTTT.

This clonotype was recorded a few times. The chain is built from TRBV20-1 and TRBJ2-3; D is possibly TRBD2 (6 bases). The CDR3 runs to 12 residues. Between the trimmed V and J ends, which lost 6 bases and 9 bases, there was a span of 16 bases. The germline V gene has CDR1 DFQATT and CDR2 SNEGSKA (reference sequence). DNA of the CDR3: TGCAGTGCCGAGCCTACTAGCACCACGCAGTATTTT. Its translation is CSAEPTSTTQYF.

The sample holds many counts of this clonotype. The gene calls are TRBV12-3 or TRBV12-4 and TRBJ1-4; no firm D call. The CDR3 runs 12 residues. V was cut by 8 bases and J by 8 bases, with 12 bases left in between. CDR3 in DNA: TGTGCCAGCGGGAAACGGCGGGAAAAACTGTTTTTT. Translating it yields CASGKRREKLFF.

This clonotype was detected many times. The J gene is TRBJ1-1, the V gene TRBV20-1, with no clear D. CDR3 length: 12 residues. Germline V gene sequence: CDR1 DFQATT, CDR2 SNEGSKA (reference sequence). V lost 5 bases to trimming and J lost 1 base, with 8 bases between them. CDR3 loop: CSASNSNTEAFF. The DNA for the CDR3 is TGCAGTGCTTCTAATTCGAACACTGAAGCTTTCTTT.

This clonotype occurred a few times. A read error may explain this, as a much larger clone is one base away. The genes are TRBV7-6 and TRBJ2-1; D gene uncertain. This CDR3 comprises 15 residues. Germline values: CDR1 SGHVS, CDR2 FNYEAQ. V was shortened by 4 bases and J by 1 base, with 11 bases between the two germline ends. CDR3 DNA sequence: TGTGCCAGCAGCTATGAGGTTAGATCCTACAATGAGCAGTTCTTC. It codes for CASSYEVRSYNEQFF.

The J gene is TRBJ1-1, the V gene TRBV20-1; a possible D gene is TRBD1 (5 bases). This CDR3 comprises 15 residues. Trimming left V 0 bases short and J 3 bases short, with 14 bases between. Per germline, CDR1 DFQATT and CDR2 SNEGSKA (reference sequence). The DNA of the CDR3 is TGCAGTGCTAGAGATCTCCATAGGGGCGACACTGAAGCTTTCTTT. This encodes CSARDLHRGDTEAFF.

This clonotype was detected many times. The chain carries TRBV20-1 and TRBJ2-2, with TRBD2 matching over 11 bases. This CDR3 is 17 amino acids long. The junction had 8 bases not matched to a gene; V was cut back by 0 bases and J by 5 bases. Per germline, CDR1 DFQATT and CDR2 SNEGSKA (reference sequence). This CDR3 is CSARDGLAGGGTGELFF. The DNA of the CDR3 is TGCAGTGCTAGAGATGGCCTAGCGGGGGGAGGAACCGGGGAGCTGTTTTTT.

This clonotype was recorded at least ten times. V gene TRBV29-1 combines with J gene TRBJ1-2, with 7 bases that match TRBD1. From germline, CDR1 is SQVTM and CDR2 ANQGSEA. The CDR3 runs to 11 residues. J gave up 8 bases and V 7 bases, and 7 bases lay outside the gene matches. The CDR3 protein is CSDYRGWGYTF. The CDR3 coding sequence is TGCAGCGATTACAGGGGATGGGGCTACACCTTC.

This clonotype was seen many times. This rearrangement joins TRBV12-3 or TRBV12-4 to TRBJ1-2; D call uncertain. Trimming shortened V by 3 bases and J by 5 bases, and 10 bases separated the two germline ends. This CDR3 spans 13 amino acids. The CDR3 DNA sequence: TGTGCCAGCAGTTTCGGCTCCAGATATGGCTACACCTTC. It translates to CASSFGSRYGYTF.

At least ten counts were recorded for this clonotype. The rearrangement joins TRBV12-3 or TRBV12-4 to TRBJ1-1; possible D gene TRBD1, 6 bases. V lost 7 bases to trimming and J lost 3 bases, with 12 bases between them. The length of the CDR3 is 13 residues. CDR3 region: CASTPTGYTEAFF. In DNA, the CDR3 is TGTGCCAGCACCCCCACAGGGTACACTGAAGCTTTCTTT.

This clonotype was observed at least ten times. The chain combines TRBV15 with TRBJ1-1; no clear D gene. CDR1 and CDR2 (germline): LNHNV, YYDKDF (reference sequence). The CDR3 length is 14 residues. With 1 base removed from V and 4 bases from J, the gap between germline ends came to 10 bases. Here the CDR3 DNA reads TGTGCCACCAGCAGAGTGGTTGGGGTCACTGAAGCTTTCTTT. Protein: CATSRVVGVTEAFF.

This clonotype showed up many times. The gene calls are TRBV7-9 and TRBJ1-6; possibly TRBD1 for D (6 bases). Per germline, CDR1 SEHNR and CDR2 FQNEAQ (reference sequence). Deletions cut 4 bases from V and 9 bases from J, with 19 bases between. The CDR3 length is 16 residues. In DNA form, the CDR3 reads TGTGCCAGCAGCTGGGGGCCGGCAGGGGAAGGTTCACCCCTCCACTTT. This gives the protein CASSWGPAGEGSPLHF. The full variable domain, completed using reference TRBV7-9 and TRBJ1-6, is DTGVSQNPRHKITKRGQNVTFRCDPISEHNRLYWYRQTLGQGPEFLTYFQNEAQLEKSRLLSDRFSAERPKGSFSTLEIQRTEQGDSAMYLCASSWGPAGEGSPLHFGNGTRLTVT.

This clonotype was found many times. The rearrangement uses TRBV6-5 and TRBJ1-1, with TRBD1 as a possible D gene (5 bases). The CDR3 covers 15 residues. CDR1 MNHEY and CDR2 SVGAGI come from the germline V gene. V lost 6 bases and J lost 2, with 16 bases in between. In DNA, the CDR3 is TGTGCCAGCAGACAGGCCGGAGCTATTAACACTGAAGCTTTCTTT. This translates into CASRQAGAINTEAFF.

In this sample, this clonotype turned up a few times. This chain uses TRBV29-1 with TRBJ1-2, with 8 nucleotides matching TRBD1. With V trimmed by 2 bases and J by 4 bases, 9 bases remained unmatched. CDR1 and CDR2 from the germline V gene are SQVTM and ANQGSEA. CDR3 length: 15 residues. CDR3 loop: CSVEKGVTGGYGYTF. As DNA, the CDR3 is TGCAGCGTTGAAAAAGGGGTTACAGGGGGCTATGGCTACACCTTC. Variable domain in full (rest from reference TRBV29-1 and TRBJ1-2): SAVISQKPSRDICQRGTSLTIQCQVDSQVTMMFWYRQQPGQSLTLIATANQGSEATYESGFVIDKFPISRPNLTFSTLTVSNMSPEDSSIYLCSVEKGVTGGYGYTFGSGTRLTVV.

This clonotype was recorded at least ten times. The gene calls are TRBV20-1 and TRBJ2-3, with a possible D match to TRBD2 (5 bases). Trimming took 5 bases from V and 6 from J, leaving 12 bases between them. The V gene's germline CDR1 is DFQATT and CDR2 SNEGSKA (reference sequence). The length of the CDR3 is 12 residues. CDR3: CSAVETIDTQYF. The CDR3, as DNA: TGCAGTGCTGTCGAGACTATCGATACGCAGTATTTT.

This clonotype was observed many times. The J gene is TRBJ1-5, the V gene TRBV24-1, with 10 bases that match TRBD1. The CDR3 runs to 17 residues. Germline V gene lookup returns CDR1 KGHDR and CDR2 SFDVKD. The J segment lost 4 bases and the V segment lost 4 bases, leaving 9 bases of the junction unmatched. The CDR3 nucleotides are TGTGCCACCAGTGACTCCGGGACAGGGGATTTAAATCAGCCCCAGCATTTT. Translating gives CATSDSGTGDLNQPQHF.

This clonotype showed up many times. This chain uses TRBV9 with TRBJ2-5; D is perhaps TRBD2 (5 bases). The CDR3 has 15 residues. Germline CDR1 SGDLS, CDR2 YYNGEE. Between the trimmed V and J ends, which lost 4 bases and 11 bases, there was a span of 24 bases. The CDR3 nucleotides are TGTGCCAGCAGCAACCCCCGGGCCGAGCGGTTCAAACAGTACTTC. Translating it yields CASSNPRAERFKQYF.